This entry features one T cell receptor beta chain sequence. The antigen remains undetermined. The sample originates from a study of beta chain features in type 1 diabetes. About the research overall: Across all samples, about 100,000,000 sorted cells were examined. The study, taken as a whole, reports: Compared to healthy donors, patients appeared to have naive, central memory and Treg TCRB repertoires that were more alike. When Type 1 diabetes patients were examined, their TCRB CDR3s proved moderately but significantly shorter in all four CD4+ subsets. Insertions were fewer and deletions more numerous at VDJ junctions in type 1 diabetes patients.

Trimming pared 5 bases from V and 2 bases from J, leaving 9 bases between. The CDR3 sequence is 14 residues long. Germline CDR1 and CDR2: MNHEY and SVGAGI. Heparinised blood was drawn once per donor, averaging approximately 100 mL. The entirety of the isolated RNA underwent reverse transcription, so expressed TCRB transcripts were sequenced. The protocol was immunoSEQ multiplex PCR, while the TCRdb copy is restricted to in-frame clones and leaves out a portion. The sample lists about 160,000 clones, 7.8% occurring once. The source of this sequence is a woman aged 40 to 49 with type 1 diabetes. The chain employs TRBV6-5 and TRBJ1-4, with D possibly being TRBD1 (5 bases). The specimen was central memory CD4+ T cells from blood. The CDR3 protein is CASSDRQTNEKLFF. DNA for the CDR3: TGTGCCAGCAGTGATCGACAGACTAATGAAAAACTGTTTTTT.